Following are 23 T cell receptor beta chains from one sample sequenced in a study of CD8 T cells in ankylosing spondylitis. Study conclusions and caveats: Ankylosing spondylitis blood appeared to carry a characteristic TCR beta motif of under ten highly homologous variants.

MiXCR, run by TCRdb on the 5' RACE reads, gives a single entry per CDR3 protein. This table holds under 550,000 distinct CDR3 sequences, about 25% found once. No cognate antigen is known for these TCRs. Sequencing input: blood, either unsorted or a sorted T cell fraction (not recorded which). Receptors originate from a male donor with ankylosing spondylitis.

This clonotype was observed a few times. This CDR3 reads CASSLVRRPYGYTF. The CDR3 DNA reads as TGTGCCAGCAGCTTAGTCCGCAGGCCCTATGGCTACACCTTC. This sequence joins TRBV7-2 and TRBJ1-2; D is uncertain. CDR3 length: 14 residues. Germline V gives CDR1 SGHTA, CDR2 FQGNSA. Trimming took 1 base from V and 4 from J, leaving 10 bases between them.

This clonotype was seen a few times. J is TRBJ1-1 and V is TRBV29-1; a possible D gene is TRBD1 (6 bases). Germline CDR1 is SQVTM and CDR2 is ANQGSEA. The CDR3 totals 13 residues. V shed 7 bases and J shed 4 bases, with 16 bases lying between them. CDR3 bases: TGCAGCGCCTACGACAGGCAGGGCACTGAAGCTTTCTTT. This gives the protein CSAYDRQGTEAFF.

CDR3: CASRPTGTLNYGYTF. The CDR3 bases are TGTGCCAGCAGGCCAACAGGGACCCTTAACTATGGCTACACCTTC. V gene TRBV6-4 combines with J gene TRBJ1-2, with D maybe TRBD1 (6 bases). Germline CDR1 and CDR2: MRHNA and SNTAGT. There are 15 residues in the CDR3. V lost 6 bases and J lost 1, with 15 bases in between.

This chain uses TRBV6-1 with TRBJ1-5; D may be TRBD1 (6 bases). Germline CDR1 MNHNS, CDR2 SASEGT. The V end was cut by 3 bases, the J end by 0 bases, with 21 bases between. The CDR3 has 19 residues. The DNA for the CDR3 is TGTGCCAGCAGTGAGCAACCATTGACAGGAATCTATAGCAATCAGCCCCAGCATTTT. The encoded protein is CASSEQPLTGIYSNQPQHF.

This sequence joins TRBV20-1 and TRBJ2-1, with 8 bases matching TRBD2. V shed 6 bases and J 5 bases; nucleotides not matched to a gene: 9. CDR3 size: 14 residues. From germline, CDR1 is DFQATT and CDR2 SNEGSKA (reference sequence). This CDR3 is CSAYTSGAHNEQFF. As DNA, the CDR3 is TGCAGTGCGTATACTAGCGGAGCCCACAATGAGCAGTTCTTC.

The genes are TRBV24-1 and TRBJ2-7; no firm D call. This CDR3 region has 14 residues. The V gene lost 4 bases and the J gene lost 2 bases, with 11 bases spanning the gap. CDR1 is KGHDR, CDR2 SFDVKD, per germline. CDR3 loop: CATSEGSGTYEQYF. As DNA, the CDR3 is TGTGCCACCAGTGAAGGTTCAGGAACCTACGAGCAGTACTTC.

This sequence joins TRBV6-1 and TRBJ2-3; 7 nucleotides line up with TRBD1. Germline values: CDR1 MNHNS, CDR2 SASEGT. The CDR3 covers 15 residues. After removal of 8 bases from V and 0 bases from J, the junction contained 8 bases not matched to a gene. CDR3 sequence reads: CASARGPTSTDTQYF. The DNA of the CDR3 is TGTGCCAGCGCGAGGGGGCCGACTAGCACAGATACGCAGTATTTT.

The V gene is TRBV20-1, the J gene TRBJ2-3; 11 nucleotides agree with TRBD2. Germline CDR1 reads DFQATT; CDR2 reads SNEGSKA (reference sequence). The junction had 5 bases not matched to a gene; V was cut back by 4 bases and J by 2 bases. This CDR3 contains 15 residues. This CDR3 reads CSATGTSGFTDTQYF. Here the CDR3 DNA reads TGCAGTGCTACAGGGACTAGCGGATTCACAGATACGCAGTATTTT.

This clonotype came up a few times. This chain joins TRBV20-1 and TRBJ1-6; D is perhaps TRBD1 (5 bases). Trimming pared 1 base from V and 8 bases from J, leaving 9 bases between. In germline, CDR1 is DFQATT, CDR2 SNEGSKA (reference sequence). This CDR3 region has 13 residues. The CDR3 reads CSARGGGDSPLHF. CDR3 nucleotide sequence: TGCAGTGCTAGAGGCGGGGGGGATTCACCCCTCCACTTT.

V is TRBV15 and J is TRBJ1-3; maybe TRBD1 (6 bases). Germline V gene data show CDR1 as LNHNV and CDR2 as YYDKDF (reference sequence). V was cut by 3 bases and J by 0 bases, with 15 bases left in between. The CDR3 contains 17 residues. CDR3 DNA: TGTGCCACCAGCAGGGACACAGGGCGAAGCTCTGGAAACACCATATATTTT. Protein sequence: CATSRDTGRSSGNTIYF.

The chain is built from TRBV28 and TRBJ1-2; D is possibly TRBD1 (5 bases). Trimming shortened V by 0 bases and J by 8 bases, and 19 bases separated the two germline ends. CDR3 size: 16 residues. CDR1 is MDHEN, CDR2 SYDVKM, per germline. The CDR3 loop is CASSLWADSLRDGYTF. In DNA, the CDR3 is TGTGCCAGCAGTTTATGGGCCGACAGCTTACGGGACGGCTACACCTTC.

This clonotype was recorded many times. This chain connects TRBV5-1 to TRBJ1-3; tentatively, D is TRBD1 (5 bases). Trimming left V 4 bases short and J 2 bases short, with 10 bases between. The CDR3 spans 14 residues. Germline V gene sequence: CDR1 SGHRS, CDR2 YFSETQ. The CDR3 protein is CASSAQGTGNTIYF. The CDR3 region has the DNA TGCGCCAGCAGCGCCCAGGGAACTGGAAACACCATATATTTT.

This clonotype was observed many times. The chain has TRBV11-2 and TRBJ2-3, with D maybe TRBD1 (5 bases). Germline loops: CDR1 SGHAT, CDR2 FQNNGV. The germline V and J ends were trimmed by 5 bases and 0 bases, with 12 bases remaining between them. This CDR3 is 15 amino acids long. CDR3: CASSGAALSTDTQYF. The CDR3 bases are TGTGCCAGCAGCGGGGCGGCCCTCAGCACAGATACGCAGTATTTT.

This clonotype was counted a few times. The J gene is TRBJ1-5, the V gene TRBV6-1; 7 nucleotides align to TRBD1. The length of the CDR3 is 14 residues. With V trimmed by 8 bases and J by 4 bases, 8 bases remained unmatched. Germline CDR1 reads MNHNS; CDR2 reads SASEGT. CDR3 sequence: CASARQGGNQPQHF. The CDR3 nucleotides read TGTGCCAGCGCCCGACAGGGTGGGAATCAGCCCCAGCATTTT.

The chain joins TRBV20-1 to TRBJ1-5, with 8 bases fitting TRBD1. Germline V gives CDR1 DFQATT, CDR2 SNEGSKA (reference sequence). Trimming at V came to 2 bases and at J to 5 bases, leaving 2 bases not matched to a gene. The CDR3 totals 13 residues. The CDR3 reads CSARTTGDQPQHF. Written as DNA, the CDR3 is TGCAGTGCTAGAACGACAGGGGATCAGCCCCAGCATTTT.

This clonotype occurred a few times. The CDR3 region is CASRTDGYEQYF. CDR3 nucleotide sequence: TGTGCCAGCAGAACAGACGGCTACGAGCAGTACTTC. The J gene is TRBJ2-7, the V gene TRBV6-1; no definite D call. Germline-derived CDR1 and CDR2 are MNHNS and SASEGT. This CDR3 spans 12 amino acids. The V gene lost 6 bases and the J gene lost 3 bases, with 9 bases spanning the gap.

The chain carries TRBV11-2 and TRBJ2-2, with D perhaps matching TRBD1 (5 bases). V lost 0 bases and J lost 3, with 8 bases in between. CDR3 size: 15 residues. Germline-derived CDR1 and CDR2 are SGHAT and FQNNGV. The CDR3 DNA sequence: TGTGCCAGCAGCTTAGATGCAGGGTACACCGGGGAGCTGTTTTTT. Protein product: CASSLDAGYTGELFF.

This clonotype has only a few counts. The genes are TRBV7-9 and TRBJ2-1, with no clear D. Germline CDR1 and CDR2: SEHNR and FQNEAQ (reference sequence). The CDR3 covers 12 residues. Trimming shortened V by 1 base and J by 14 bases, and 12 bases separated the two germline ends. The CDR3 DNA follows: TGTGCCAGCAGCTTAGTTGGTCAAAGGGAGTTCTTC. Amino acid sequence: CASSLVGQREFF.

This clonotype has only a few counts. The V gene is TRBV11-2, the J gene TRBJ2-1; D ambiguous. V gave up 1 base and J gave up 0 bases, with 13 bases separating them. The CDR3 covers 17 residues. CDR1 and CDR2 (germline): SGHAT, FQNNGV. This chain's CDR3 is CASSLVSKRSSYNEQFF. The CDR3 DNA sequence: TGTGCCAGCAGCTTAGTATCCAAGAGAAGCTCCTACAATGAGCAGTTCTTC.

This clonotype occurred a few times. Here the CDR3 reads CASSLAGSGGSNTGELFF. DNA of the CDR3: TGTGCCAGCAGTTTAGCTGGTAGCGGAGGTTCCAACACCGGGGAGCTGTTTTTT. The chain has TRBV12-3 or TRBV12-4 and TRBJ2-2; D may be TRBD2 (6 bases). The CDR3 length is 18 residues. Deletions cut 0 bases from V and 2 bases from J, with 16 bases between.

This chain uses TRBV20-1 with TRBJ1-2, with TRBD1 matching over 9 bases. In germline, CDR1 is DFQATT, CDR2 SNEGSKA (reference sequence). The CDR3 runs to 13 residues. With V trimmed by 5 bases and J by 6 bases, 7 bases remained unmatched. The CDR3 region has the DNA TGCAGTGCTTGGGGACAGGGTAGAGATGGCTACACCTTC. Amino acids: CSAWGQGRDGYTF.

The chain uses TRBV2 and TRBJ1-2, with a weak D call TRBD1 (6 bases). The CDR3 spans 14 residues. Per the germline V gene, CDR1 is SNHLY and CDR2 is FYNNEI. Trimming pared 6 bases from V and 1 base from J, leaving 12 bases between. The CDR3 here is CASRPDRNNYGYTF. DNA for the CDR3: TGTGCCAGCAGACCGGACAGAAATAACTATGGCTACACCTTC. Using reference TRBV2 and TRBJ1-2 for the parts outside the CDR3, the full variable domain is EPEVTQTPSHQVTQMGQEVILRCVPISNHLYFYWYRQILGQKVEFLVSFYNNEISEKSEIFDDQFSVERPDGSNFTLKIRSTKLEDSAMYFCASRPDRNNYGYTFGSGTRLTVV.

Many counts were recorded for this clonotype. V gene TRBV5-1 combines with J gene TRBJ2-1; D possibly corresponds to TRBD2 (6 bases). Germline V gene data show CDR1 as SGHRS and CDR2 as YFSETQ. V lost 4 bases and J lost 3, with 11 bases in between. The CDR3 spans 14 residues. As DNA, the CDR3 is TGCGCCAGCAGCCCCGGGACTGGCTACAATGAGCAGTTCTTC. Translating gives CASSPGTGYNEQFF.